Only a few counts were recorded for the clone carrying this T cell receptor beta chain. Its matching antigen is unknown. This specimen belongs to a study of memory CD4+ T cells and cytomegalovirus serostatus. Study-level findings and limits: CMV serostatus prediction reached median AUC approximately 0.96, or 0.89 with US-trained model. CD4+ memory repertoires contained 67 of 164 reported CMV TCRbeta sequences.

Some clones are missing from TCRdb's copy, which holds only in-frame ones; the method was immunoSEQ multiplex PCR. The repertoire has 50,000 or so clones, over 75% of them found once; the top ten carry approximately 0.55%. Looked up from germline, CDR1 is SEHNR and CDR2 is FQNEAQ (reference sequence). The CDR3 contains 16 residues. The ends were cut back, 3 bases at V and 3 bases at J, with 14 bases in the middle. The sort gate was single viable CD3+CD4+CD8-CD45RO+ cells for memory CD4+ T cells. Total CD4+ T cells were enriched by CD4 positive selection. This receptor was identified in an adult in good health and CMV-seronegative. The sample consisted of memory CD4+ T cells from blood. V usage is TRBV7-9 and J usage is TRBJ1-4; possible D gene TRBD1, 5 bases. The CDR3 DNA reads TGTGCCAGCAGCTTGGGGGACGGGCTGGCTAATGAAAAACTGTTTTTT. Amino acids: CASSLGDGLANEKLFF.